This T cell receptor (beta chain) was sequenced in a study of blood T cell repertoires in COVID-19. Study context: Acute and convalescent COVID-19 specimens originated in the United States, Italy and Spain.

The assay was immunoSEQ multiplex PCR, and TCRdb's table has in-frame clones only and misses some. The sample yields about 190,000 clones, around 89% seen once. V dropped 0 bases and J dropped 0 bases, with 8 bases sitting between them. Germline lookup yields CDR1 SGHTA and CDR2 FQGNSA. The CDR3 loop spans 15 amino acids. The TCR was taken from a man between 45 and 60 years old with acute or convalescent COVID-19. Sequenced: peripheral blood. The chain joins TRBV7-2 to TRBJ1-1; a weak D match, TRBD1 (5 bases). The CDR3 spells CASSLALTVNTEAFF. CDR3 DNA sequence: TGTGCCAGCAGCTTAGCGCTGACAGTGAACACTGAAGCTTTCTTT.